This TCR beta chain comes out of a study of radiation and T cells in renal cell carcinoma. The time point denotes: blood 2 weeks post-SBRT. As to treatment: 15 Gy SBRT to primary tumor, nephrectomy 4 weeks later. Clear cell pathology was present in this patient's renal cell carcinoma. Regarding the study as a whole: Baseline intratumoral clonotype presence is unknown without pretreatment biopsies.

This clone was observed a handful of times. The target antigen is unknown. Germline CDR1 reads SGHRS; CDR2 reads YFSETQ. With 1 base removed from V and 3 bases from J, the gap between germline ends came to 11 bases. The CDR3 spans 15 residues. Sequenced by immunoSEQ multiplex PCR; TCRdb stores in-frame clones only, minus some. The sample lists roughly 49,000 clones, 80% occurring once. The chain has TRBV5-1 and TRBJ1-3; a possible D gene is TRBD1 (5 bases). This specimen was blood, taken from a patient whose treatment included radiotherapy and nephrectomy. The TCR was taken from a woman in her seventies with renal cell carcinoma. The DNA for the CDR3 is TGCGCCAGCAGCTTGCCTCAGGGAAGTGGAAACACCATATATTTT. Protein: CASSLPQGSGNTIYF.